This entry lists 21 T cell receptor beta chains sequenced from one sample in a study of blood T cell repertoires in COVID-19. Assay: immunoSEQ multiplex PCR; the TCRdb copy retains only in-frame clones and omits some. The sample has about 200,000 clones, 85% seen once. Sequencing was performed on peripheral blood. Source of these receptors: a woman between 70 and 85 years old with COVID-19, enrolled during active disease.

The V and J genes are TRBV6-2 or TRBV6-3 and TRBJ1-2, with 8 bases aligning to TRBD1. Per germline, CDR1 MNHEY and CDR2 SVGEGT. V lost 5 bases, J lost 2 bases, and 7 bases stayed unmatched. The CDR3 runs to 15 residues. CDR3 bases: TGTGCCAGCAGTCGACGGACAGGGATGAACTATGGCTACACCTTC. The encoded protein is CASSRRTGMNYGYTF.

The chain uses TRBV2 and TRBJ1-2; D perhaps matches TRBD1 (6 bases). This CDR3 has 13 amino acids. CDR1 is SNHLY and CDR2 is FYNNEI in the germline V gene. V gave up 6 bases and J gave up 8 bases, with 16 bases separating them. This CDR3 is CASSDDRRGGYTF. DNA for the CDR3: TGTGCCAGCAGCGATGACAGGAGAGGCGGCTACACCTTC.

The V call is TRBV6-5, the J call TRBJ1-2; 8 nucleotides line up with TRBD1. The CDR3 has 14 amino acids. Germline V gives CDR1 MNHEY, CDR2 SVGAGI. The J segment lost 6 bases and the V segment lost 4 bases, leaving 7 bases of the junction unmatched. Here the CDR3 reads CASSSDRVFDGYTF. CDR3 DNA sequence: TGTGCCAGCAGTTCGGACAGGGTTTTCGATGGCTACACCTTC.

The CDR3 sequence: CASRHRGQEGYTF. The DNA for the CDR3 is TGTGCCAGCAGACATAGGGGGCAGGAGGGCTACACCTTC. The chain has TRBV19 and TRBJ1-2, with 7 bases aligning to TRBD1. Looked up from germline, CDR1 is LNHDA and CDR2 is SQIVND (reference sequence). Losses at the gene ends were 9 bases for V and 8 bases for J; bases not matched to a gene: 12. The CDR3 has 13 residues.

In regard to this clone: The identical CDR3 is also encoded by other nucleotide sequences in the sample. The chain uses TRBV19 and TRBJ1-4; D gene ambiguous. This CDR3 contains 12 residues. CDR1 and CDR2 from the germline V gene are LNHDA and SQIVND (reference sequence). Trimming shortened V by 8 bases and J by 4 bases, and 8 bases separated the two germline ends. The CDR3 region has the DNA TGTGCCAGTTCGGTCCTTAATGAAAAACTGTTTTTT. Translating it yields CASSVLNEKLFF.

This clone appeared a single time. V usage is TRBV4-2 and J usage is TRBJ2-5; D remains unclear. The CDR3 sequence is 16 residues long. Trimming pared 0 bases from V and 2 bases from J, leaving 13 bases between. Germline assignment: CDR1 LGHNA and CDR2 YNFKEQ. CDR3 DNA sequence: TGTGCCAGCAGCCAAGACGGTTCCAATACTCAAGAGACCCAGTACTTC. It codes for CASSQDGSNTQETQYF.

The CDR3 DNA is TGTGCCAGCAGCTTAGTTCCCCTTGGGCAGCCGTCTAATGAAAAACTGTTTTTT. It specifies CASSLVPLGQPSNEKLFF. This rearrangement joins TRBV7-9 to TRBJ1-4; D unclear. Germline-derived CDR1 and CDR2 are SEHNR and FQNEAQ (reference sequence). The V and J ends lost 1 base and 3 bases respectively, with 18 bases between them. The CDR3 loop spans 18 amino acids. Full variable domain (missing parts from reference TRBV7-9 and TRBJ1-4): DTGVSQNPRHKITKRGQNVTFRCDPISEHNRLYWYRQTLGQGPEFLTYFQNEAQLEKSRLLSDRFSAERPKGSFSTLEIQRTEQGDSAMYLCASSLVPLGQPSNEKLFFGSGTQLSVL.

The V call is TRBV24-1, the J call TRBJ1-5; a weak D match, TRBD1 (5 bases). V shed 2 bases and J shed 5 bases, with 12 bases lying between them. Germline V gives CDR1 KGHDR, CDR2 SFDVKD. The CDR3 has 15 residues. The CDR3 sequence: CATSDSRGGDQPQHF. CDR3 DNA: TGTGCCACCAGTGATTCAAGGGGCGGTGATCAGCCCCAGCATTTT.

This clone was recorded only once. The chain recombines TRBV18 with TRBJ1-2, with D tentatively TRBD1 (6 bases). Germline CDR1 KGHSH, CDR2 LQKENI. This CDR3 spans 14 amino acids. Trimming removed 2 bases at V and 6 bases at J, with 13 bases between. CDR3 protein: CASSPADRSNGYTF. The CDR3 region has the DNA TGTGCCAGCTCACCAGCTGACAGGTCGAATGGCTACACCTTC.

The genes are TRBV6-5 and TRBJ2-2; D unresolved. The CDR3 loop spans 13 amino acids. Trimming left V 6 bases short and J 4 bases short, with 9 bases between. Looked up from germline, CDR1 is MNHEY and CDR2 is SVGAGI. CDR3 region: CASRESSTGELFF. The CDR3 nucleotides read TGTGCCAGCAGGGAGAGCAGCACCGGGGAGCTGTTTTTT.

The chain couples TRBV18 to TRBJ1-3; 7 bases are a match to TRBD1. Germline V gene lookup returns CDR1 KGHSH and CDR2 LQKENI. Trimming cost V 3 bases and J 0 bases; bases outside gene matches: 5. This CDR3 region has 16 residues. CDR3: CASSPLTGHSGNTIYF. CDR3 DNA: TGTGCCAGCTCACCGCTGACAGGGCACTCTGGAAACACCATATATTTT.

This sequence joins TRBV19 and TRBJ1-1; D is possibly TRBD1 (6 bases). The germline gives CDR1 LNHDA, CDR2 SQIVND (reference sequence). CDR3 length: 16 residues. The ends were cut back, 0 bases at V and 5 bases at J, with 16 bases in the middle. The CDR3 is CASSIERGEGGTEAFF. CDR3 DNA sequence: TGTGCCAGTAGTATAGAGCGTGGGGAGGGGGGGACTGAAGCTTTCTTT.

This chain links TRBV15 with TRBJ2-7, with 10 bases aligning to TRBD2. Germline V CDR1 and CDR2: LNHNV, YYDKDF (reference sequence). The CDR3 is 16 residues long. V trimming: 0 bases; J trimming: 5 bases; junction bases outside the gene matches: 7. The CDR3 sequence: CATSRDRASGGHEQYF. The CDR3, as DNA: TGTGCCACCAGCAGAGATCGGGCTAGCGGGGGCCACGAGCAGTACTTC.

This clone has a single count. CDR3 bases: TGTGCCAGCAGTCCTAGCGGGGGGAACACCGGGGAGCTGTTTTTT. It codes for CASSPSGGNTGELFF. The V and J genes are TRBV6-5 and TRBJ2-2, with TRBD2 identical over 10 bases. Looked up from germline, CDR1 is MNHEY and CDR2 is SVGAGI. The V and J ends lost 5 bases and 1 base, in that order; junction bases with no gene match: 1. There are 15 residues in the CDR3.

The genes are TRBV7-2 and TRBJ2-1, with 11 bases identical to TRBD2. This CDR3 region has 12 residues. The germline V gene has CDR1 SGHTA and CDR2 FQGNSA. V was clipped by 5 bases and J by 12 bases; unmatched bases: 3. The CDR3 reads CASSPLAGGQFF. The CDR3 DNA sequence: TGTGCCAGCAGCCCCCTAGCGGGGGGGCAGTTCTTC.

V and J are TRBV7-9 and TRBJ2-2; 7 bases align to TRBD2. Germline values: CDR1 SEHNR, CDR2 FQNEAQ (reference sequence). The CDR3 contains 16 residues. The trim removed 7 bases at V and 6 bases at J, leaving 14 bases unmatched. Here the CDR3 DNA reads TGTGCCAGCACGGGAAGGGGAGGGCCCCGTCCCGGGGAGCTGTTTTTT. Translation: CASTGRGGPRPGELFF.

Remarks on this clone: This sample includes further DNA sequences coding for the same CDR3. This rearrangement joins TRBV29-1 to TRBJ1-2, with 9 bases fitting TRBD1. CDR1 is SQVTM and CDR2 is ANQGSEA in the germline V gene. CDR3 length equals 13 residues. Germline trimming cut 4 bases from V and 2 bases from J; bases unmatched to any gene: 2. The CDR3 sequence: CSVATGGNYGYTF. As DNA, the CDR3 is TGCAGCGTTGCTACAGGGGGCAACTATGGCTACACCTTC.

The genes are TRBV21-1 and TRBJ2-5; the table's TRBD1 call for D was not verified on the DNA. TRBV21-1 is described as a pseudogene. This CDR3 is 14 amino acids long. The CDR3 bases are TGTGCCACCGCCCATCAAAGGGGCGGAGAGACCCAGTACTTC. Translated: CATAHQRGGETQYF.

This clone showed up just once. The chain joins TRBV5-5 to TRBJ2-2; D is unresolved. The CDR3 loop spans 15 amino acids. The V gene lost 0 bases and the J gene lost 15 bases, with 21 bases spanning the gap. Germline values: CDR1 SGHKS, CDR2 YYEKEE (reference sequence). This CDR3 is CASSLEGRPDGWVFF. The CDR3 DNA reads TGTGCCAGCAGCTTGGAAGGCAGACCCGACGGGTGGGTGTTTTTT.

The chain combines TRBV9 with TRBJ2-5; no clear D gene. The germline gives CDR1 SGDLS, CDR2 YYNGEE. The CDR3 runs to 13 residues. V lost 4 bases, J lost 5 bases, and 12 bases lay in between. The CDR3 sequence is CASSHEDGETQYF. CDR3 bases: TGTGCCAGCAGCCATGAAGACGGGGAGACCCAGTACTTC.

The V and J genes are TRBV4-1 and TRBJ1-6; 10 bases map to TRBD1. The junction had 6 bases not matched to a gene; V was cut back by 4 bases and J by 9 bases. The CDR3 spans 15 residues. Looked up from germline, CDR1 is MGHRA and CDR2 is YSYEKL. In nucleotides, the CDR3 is TGCGCCAGCAGCCTTCAAGGGACAGGGGCTTCACCCCTCCACTTT. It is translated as CASSLQGTGASPLHF.